The TCR beta chain under discussion was sequenced for a study of blood T cell repertoires in COVID-19. Between the trimmed V and J ends, which lost 6 bases and 4 bases, there was a span of 15 bases. CDR3 length equals 13 residues. From germline, CDR1 is SQVTM and CDR2 ANQGSEA. The table came from immunoSEQ multiplex PCR; TCRdb's copy has only in-frame clones and leaves some out. Of fewer than 300,000 clones listed, more than 80% were seen once; the top ten hold roughly 1.1%. The sequence was obtained from a woman aged 25-40 years who had recovered from COVID-19. The chain has TRBV29-1 and TRBJ1-2, with D uncertain. Sequences were obtained from PBMCs or T cells enriched from blood (not recorded which). The CDR3 region is CSVSRGTSYGYTF. CDR3 nucleotides: TGCAGCGTGAGCCGGGGTACGAGCTATGGCTACACCTTC.